The subject of this entry is one T cell receptor (beta chain). Its antigen is still unknown. An end of the junction differs from the germline gene, which may be a read error. These data originate in a study of T cells in Graves' hyperthyroidism and ophthalmopathy. Study-wide results and limits: Blood also contained most expanded thyroid clonotypes above 0.001. Model output signaled ophthalmopathy a median 6.5 months ahead of onset. From stable hyperthyroidism, ophthalmopathy was separated by a 13 V-J model.

Amplification of TCR beta CDR3 regions used RNA as the template. With the HTBI primer set, the TCR CDR3 went through a first round of RT-PCR. TCRdb re-analysed the multiplex PCR reads in MiXCR, keeping a single row per CDR3 protein. The repertoire holds fewer than 650,000 distinct CDR3 sequences, with approximately 15% as singletons. Germline values: CDR1 SGHAT, CDR2 FQNNGV. The CDR3 extends over 18 amino acids. The clonotype comes from a woman younger than 30 with Graves' ophthalmopathy. The rearrangement links TRBV11-2 to TRBJ2-1; 7 nucleotides agree with TRBD2. Sequenced input: blood. Here the CDR3 DNA reads TGTGCCAGCAGCTTAAAGCCGGACCTAGCGGACTCCTACAATGAGCAGTCCTTC. The encoded protein is CASSLKPDLADSYNEQSF.